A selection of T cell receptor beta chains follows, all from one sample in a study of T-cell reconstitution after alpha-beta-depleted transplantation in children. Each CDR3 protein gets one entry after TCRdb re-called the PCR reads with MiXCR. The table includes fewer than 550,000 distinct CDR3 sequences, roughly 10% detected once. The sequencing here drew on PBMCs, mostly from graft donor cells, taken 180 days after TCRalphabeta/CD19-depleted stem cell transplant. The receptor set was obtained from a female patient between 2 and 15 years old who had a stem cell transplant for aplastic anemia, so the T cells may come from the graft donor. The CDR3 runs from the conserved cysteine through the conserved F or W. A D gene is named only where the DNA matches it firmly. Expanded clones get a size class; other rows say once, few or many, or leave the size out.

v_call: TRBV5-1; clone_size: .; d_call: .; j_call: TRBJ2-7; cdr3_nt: TGCGCCAGCAGCTTGGCCTCTGAGAGACGCTACGAGCAGTACTTC; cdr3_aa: CASSLASERRYEQYF
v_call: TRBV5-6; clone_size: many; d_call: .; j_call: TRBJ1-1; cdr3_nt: TGTGCCAGCAGCTTGGCTTGGGGCACTGAAGCTTTCTTT; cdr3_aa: CASSLAWGTEAFF
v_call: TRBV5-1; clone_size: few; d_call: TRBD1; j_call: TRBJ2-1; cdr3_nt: TGCGCCAGCAGCTTTGGGACAGGGGCACTACGGAATGAGCAGTTCTTC; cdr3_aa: CASSFGTGALRNEQFF
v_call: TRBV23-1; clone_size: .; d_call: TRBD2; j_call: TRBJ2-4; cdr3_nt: TGCGCCAGCAGTCCCGTATCACTAGCGGGAGGAGCCAAAAACATTCAGTACTTC; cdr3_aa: CASSPVSLAGGAKNIQYF
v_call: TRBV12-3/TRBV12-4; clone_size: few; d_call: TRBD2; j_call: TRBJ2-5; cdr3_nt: TGTGCCAGCATCCTTGGCGGGAGAAGGGTAATAGGAGAGACCCAGTACTTC; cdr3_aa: CASILGGRRVIGETQYF
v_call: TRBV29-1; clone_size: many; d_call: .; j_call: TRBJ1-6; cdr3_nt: TGCAGCCTTGAAGGGAGGATTTCACCCCTCCACTTT; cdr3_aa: CSLEGRISPLHF
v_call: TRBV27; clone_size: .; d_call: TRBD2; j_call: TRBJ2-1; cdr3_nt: TGTGCCAGCAGTTTCCGGACTAGCCTCTACAATGAGCAGTTCTTC; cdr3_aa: CASSFRTSLYNEQFF
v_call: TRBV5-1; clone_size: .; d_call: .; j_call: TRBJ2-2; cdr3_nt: TGCGCCAGCAGCCCTATAAAGCGGTCGAACACCGGGGAGCTGTTTTTT; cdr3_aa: CASSPIKRSNTGELFF
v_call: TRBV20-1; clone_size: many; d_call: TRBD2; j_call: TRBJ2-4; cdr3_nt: TGCAGTGGCGGGACTAGCGGAGAAAACATTCAGTACTTC; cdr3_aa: CSGGTSGENIQYF
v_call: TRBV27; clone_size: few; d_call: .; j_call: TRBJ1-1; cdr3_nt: TGTGCCAGCAGTTTATCCCCGGCGGGGAGGTACACTGAAGCTTTCTTT; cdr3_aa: CASSLSPAGRYTEAFF
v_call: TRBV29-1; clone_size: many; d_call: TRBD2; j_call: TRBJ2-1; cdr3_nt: TGCAGCGTCGCCACTACTAGCGGGGGCTACAATGAGCAGTTCTTC; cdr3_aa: CSVATTSGGYNEQFF
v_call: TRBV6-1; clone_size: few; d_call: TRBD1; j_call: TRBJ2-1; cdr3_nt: TGTGCCAGCAGAGCCGACAGGGGGCCCTACAATGAGCAGTTCTTC; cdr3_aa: CASRADRGPYNEQFF
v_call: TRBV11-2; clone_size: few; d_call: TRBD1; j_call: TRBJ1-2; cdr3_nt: TGTGCCAGCAGCCCCAAGGCCCAGGGACAGGCCTTTAACTATGGCTACACCTTC; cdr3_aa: CASSPKAQGQAFNYGYTF
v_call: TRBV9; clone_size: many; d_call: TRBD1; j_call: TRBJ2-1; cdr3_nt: TGTGCCAGCAGCGTCAACCCGGGACAGGGGAATGAGCAGTTCTTC; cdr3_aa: CASSVNPGQGNEQFF
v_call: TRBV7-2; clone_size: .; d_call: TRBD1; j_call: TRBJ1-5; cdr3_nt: TGTGCCAGCAGCCCCCGGGGGGACAGGGCATCACGGCAGCCCCAGCATTTT; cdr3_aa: CASSPRGDRASRQPQHF
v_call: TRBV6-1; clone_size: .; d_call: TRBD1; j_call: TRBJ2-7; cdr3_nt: TGTGCAAGCACCCAAGACAGGGGAGTCTACGAGCAGTACTTC; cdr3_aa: CASTQDRGVYEQYF
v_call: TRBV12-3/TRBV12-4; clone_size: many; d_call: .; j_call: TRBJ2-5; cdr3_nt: TGTGCCAGCAGCCCTGGACCGACGTACCAAGAGACCCAGTACTTC; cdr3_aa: CASSPGPTYQETQYF
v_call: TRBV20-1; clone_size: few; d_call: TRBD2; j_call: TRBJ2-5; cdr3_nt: TGCAGTGCGGTGAATAGGGCTAGCGGTATTCGGGGTGGAGAGACCCAGTACTTC; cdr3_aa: CSAVNRASGIRGGETQYF
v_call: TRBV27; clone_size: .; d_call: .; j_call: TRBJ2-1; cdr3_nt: TGTGCCACCATGGACCTTTCCTCCTACAATGAGCAGTTCTTC; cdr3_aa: CATMDLSSYNEQFF
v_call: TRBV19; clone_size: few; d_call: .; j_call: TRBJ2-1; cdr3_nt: TGTGCCAGTAGTATGGGGGTCCCGCGGCTACAGTTCTTC; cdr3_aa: CASSMGVPRLQFF
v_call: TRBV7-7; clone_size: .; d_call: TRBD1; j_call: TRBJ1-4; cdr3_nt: TGTGCCAGCAGCTTAGGGGACAGAGAAAAACTGTTTTTT; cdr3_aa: CASSLGDREKLFF
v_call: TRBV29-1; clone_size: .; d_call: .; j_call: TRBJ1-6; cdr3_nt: TGCAGCGTACTCCTCGGGGGGAGGAATTCACCCCTCCACTTT; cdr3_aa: CSVLLGGRNSPLHF
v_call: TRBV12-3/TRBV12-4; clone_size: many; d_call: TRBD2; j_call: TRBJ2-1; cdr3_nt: TGTGCCAGCAGTCCCAGCGGGGGGGTCTACAATGAGCAGTTCTTC; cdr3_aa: CASSPSGGVYNEQFF